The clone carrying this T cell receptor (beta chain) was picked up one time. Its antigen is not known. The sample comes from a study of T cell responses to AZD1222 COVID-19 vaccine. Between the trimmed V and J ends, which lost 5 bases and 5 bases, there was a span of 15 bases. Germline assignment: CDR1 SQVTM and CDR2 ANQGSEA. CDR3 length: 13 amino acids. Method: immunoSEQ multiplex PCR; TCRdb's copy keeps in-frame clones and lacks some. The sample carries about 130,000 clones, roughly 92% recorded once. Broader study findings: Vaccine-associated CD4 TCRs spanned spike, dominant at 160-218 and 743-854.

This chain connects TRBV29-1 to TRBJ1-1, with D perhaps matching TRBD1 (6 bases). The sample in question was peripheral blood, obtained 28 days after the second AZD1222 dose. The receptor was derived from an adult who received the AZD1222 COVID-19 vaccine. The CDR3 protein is CSVLPRGGTEAFF. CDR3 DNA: TGCAGCGTTTTGCCTCGAGGGGGGACTGAAGCTTTCTTT.